This T cell receptor (beta chain) was documented in a study of identical twins. This clonotype was observed a handful of times. Its specificity is not known. Study-level results: For out-of-frame beta sequences, excess twin sharing was weaker.

TCRdb processed the 5' RACE reads anew with MiXCR; each CDR3 protein has one entry. The sample contains some 1,700,000 distinct CDR3 sequences, under 35% of which appear only once. The CDR3 is 14 residues long. Trimming removed 7 bases from V and 0 bases from J, with 11 bases in between. Germline V gene data show CDR1 as SGHTA and CDR2 as FQGNSA. Sequencing was done on a sample of cord blood. The TCR originated in a newborn girl in good health. This chain links TRBV7-2 with TRBJ2-3; no definite D call. The CDR3 DNA is TGTGCCAGCACCCGAGGATCTAGCACAGATACGCAGTATTTT. It encodes CASTRGSSTDTQYF.